Shown below are 27 T cell receptor beta chains from a single sample sequenced in a study of post-analysis software for immune sequencing data (dated by TCRdb to between 2014 and 2017). Broader findings and caveats from the paper: Significantly higher frequencies in patients than in controls were found for roughly 5 TRBV segments, including TRBV5-6, TRBV5-1 and TRBV20-1.

Their antigens are not known. Library preparation used PCR. The reads were generated on an Illumina HiSeq 2500. To reduce PCR and sequencing biases, unique molecular identifiers were built into the TCR beta cDNA libraries. TCRdb trimmed public reads at Q25 via fastp, called clones via MiXCR and kept in-frame beta chains. CDR3 protein sequences are deduplicated, and each keeps its most common genes and DNA. This sample is represented by about 800,000 distinct CDR3 sequences; around 27% of them were singletons. More than 0.55% of the sample lies in the top ten. Sequenced sample: blood. The receptors here all came from a girl aged 5 to 17 with multiple sclerosis.

The rearrangement joins TRBV6-6 to TRBJ1-4; the match to TRBD1 covers 7 bases. With V trimmed by 5 bases and J by 8 bases, 8 bases remained unmatched. The V gene's germline CDR1 is MNHNY and CDR2 SVGAGI (reference sequence). This CDR3 has 14 residues. The CDR3 loop reads CASSGSRGDEKLFF. The CDR3 DNA reads as TGTGCCAGCAGTGGGTCCAGGGGGGACGAAAAACTGTTTTTT.

This clonotype was observed once. This sequence joins TRBV28 and TRBJ1-1; the D is unclear. The CDR3 is made up of 15 amino acids. Germline-derived CDR1 and CDR2 are MDHEN and SYDVKM. Trimming removed 5 bases from V and 0 bases from J, with 13 bases in between. CDR3 sequence reads: CASSRHGPMNTEAFF. CDR3 bases: TGTGCCAGCAGTCGACATGGTCCGATGAACACTGAAGCTTTCTTT. The full variable domain, rest sourced from reference TRBV28 and TRBJ1-1, is DVKVTQSSRYLVKRTGEKVFLECVQDMDHENMFWYRQDPGLGLRLIYFSYDVKMKEKGDIPEGYSVSREKKERFSLILESASTNQTSMYLCASSRHGPMNTEAFFGQGTRLTVV.

This CDR3 reads CSAQRGVTDTQYF. The CDR3 DNA reads TGCAGTGCTCAGAGAGGAGTCACAGATACGCAGTATTTT. This chain uses TRBV20-1 with TRBJ2-3; unclear D gene. The CDR3 totals 13 residues. CDR1 is DFQATT and CDR2 is SNEGSKA in the germline V gene (reference sequence). Between the trimmed V and J ends, which lost 5 bases and 2 bases, there was a span of 11 bases.

This clonotype was seen only a few times. V and J are TRBV5-1 and TRBJ2-1; a weak D match, TRBD1 (7 bases). The V and J ends lost 4 bases and 7 bases respectively, with 15 bases between them. In germline, CDR1 is SGHRS, CDR2 YFSETQ. This CDR3 is 14 amino acids long. This CDR3 reads CASSAAGGKNEQFF. For the CDR3, the DNA is TGCGCCAGCAGCGCAGCAGGGGGGAAGAATGAGCAGTTCTTC.

This clonotype was seen a few times. The genes are TRBV12-5 and TRBJ2-7; 7 nucleotides line up with TRBD2. V shed 7 bases and J 10 bases; nucleotides not matched to a gene: 22. The CDR3 extends over 16 amino acids. CDR1 LGHNT and CDR2 FRNRAP come from the germline V gene. The CDR3 here is CASANSRDYQLRGQYF. The CDR3 DNA reads as TGTGCTAGTGCCAACTCCAGGGACTATCAGTTGCGCGGCCAGTACTTC.

This clonotype was seen a few times. J is TRBJ2-1 and V is TRBV14, with D perhaps matching TRBD2 (5 bases). V lost 1 base and J lost 6, with 10 bases in between. Germline V CDR1 and CDR2: SGHDN, FVKESK. The CDR3 length is 14 residues. The CDR3 here is CASSQAERGNEQFF. As DNA, the CDR3 is TGTGCCAGCAGCCAAGCGGAACGGGGCAATGAGCAGTTCTTC.

The chain couples TRBV16 to TRBJ1-6; D unresolved. Germline loops: CDR1 KGHSY, CDR2 FQNENV. Trimming removed 8 bases from V and 5 bases from J, with 10 bases in between. The CDR3 contains 13 residues. In nucleotides, the CDR3 is TGTGCCAGCCGTTCTCCTAATAATTCACCCCTCCACTTT. Protein: CASRSPNNSPLHF. Filled out from reference TRBV16 and TRBJ1-6, the complete variable domain reads GEEVAQTPKHLVRGEGQKAKLYCAPIKGHSYVFWYQQVLKNEFKFLISFQNENVFDETGMPKERFSAKCLPNSPCSLEIQATKLEDSAVYFCASRSPNNSPLHFGNGTRLTVT.

This clonotype was seen a handful of times. This chain links TRBV29-1 with TRBJ2-5, with D possibly being TRBD1 (6 bases). Between the trimmed V and J ends, which lost 2 bases and 3 bases, there was a span of 13 bases. There are 14 residues in the CDR3. The germline V gene has CDR1 SQVTM and CDR2 ANQGSEA. CDR3 in amino acids: CSVENPQGKETQYF. The CDR3 region has the DNA TGCAGCGTTGAAAACCCCCAGGGGAAAGAGACCCAGTACTTC.

The rearrangement joins TRBV6-1 to TRBJ2-1, with D perhaps matching TRBD2 (7 bases). Germline assignment: CDR1 MNHNS and CDR2 SASEGT. The CDR3 is 17 amino acids. V gave up 5 bases and J gave up 2 bases, with 19 bases separating them. CDR3 protein: CASSRGRGGRTYNEQFF. The CDR3 coding sequence is TGTGCCAGCAGTCGGGGGCGAGGCGGGAGAACCTACAATGAGCAGTTCTTC.

The chain recombines TRBV27 with TRBJ1-4, with 8 bases that match TRBD1. Germline loops: CDR1 MNHEY, CDR2 SMNVEV (reference sequence). Trimming at V came to 6 bases and at J to 7 bases, leaving 7 bases not matched to a gene. The CDR3 covers 14 residues. The DNA of the CDR3 is TGTGCCAGCAGGGCGGGACAGGTGTTTGAAAAACTGTTTTTT. Amino acid sequence: CASRAGQVFEKLFF.

The chain joins TRBV6-5 to TRBJ2-5, with D uncertain. CDR3 length: 13 residues. Germline lookup yields CDR1 MNHEY and CDR2 SVGAGI. V lost 6 bases and J lost 5, with 13 bases in between. The CDR3 sequence is CASRPDPGETQYF. In DNA, the CDR3 is TGTGCCAGCAGGCCCGACCCCGGGGAGACCCAGTACTTC.

The chain recombines TRBV11-2 with TRBJ2-5; no firm D call. The closer fit of TRBJ2-7 to the DNA end suggests the J call may be wrong. The CDR3 runs to 14 residues. Germline CDR1 SGHAT, CDR2 FQNNGV. The CDR3 coding sequence is TGTGCCAGCAGCTTAGATTGGTCGTCCTACGAGCAGTACTTC. Translation gives CASSLDWSSYEQYF.

This clonotype was seen more than once but under ten times. The J gene is TRBJ2-5, the V gene TRBV7-9; D gene uncertain. Looked up from germline, CDR1 is SEHNR and CDR2 is FQNEAQ (reference sequence). V was trimmed by 5 bases and J by 4 bases, leaving 17 bases between them. The CDR3 has 15 residues. The CDR3 protein is CASSVAAPIPETQYF. CDR3 in DNA: TGTGCCAGCAGCGTCGCGGCCCCTATACCAGAGACCCAGTACTTC.

V usage is TRBV5-6 and J usage is TRBJ1-1, with a weak D call TRBD1 (6 bases). This CDR3 contains 17 residues. Trimming pared 2 bases from V and 4 bases from J, leaving 21 bases between. The germline CDR1 and CDR2 sequences are SGHDT and YYEEEE. The CDR3 nucleotides read TGTGCCAGCAGCTTAATACAGGGAGGGTTAGGGAGCACTGAAGCTTTCTTT. It is translated as CASSLIQGGLGSTEAFF.

Concerning this clonotype itself: This clone may be a read error of a much larger clone one base away. V usage is TRBV29-1 and J usage is TRBJ2-1; 13 positions agree with TRBD2. Germline CDR1 reads SQVTM; CDR2 reads ANQGSEA. The CDR3 has 14 amino acids. The CDR3 DNA follows: TGCGGCGTGGAAACTAGCGGGAGGGCGGATGAGCAGTTCTTC. Translation: CGVETSGRADEQFF.

The chain links TRBV11-2 to TRBJ1-1, with 9 bases matching TRBD1. The CDR3 sequence is 15 residues long. CDR1 is SGHAT and CDR2 is FQNNGV in the germline V gene. J was trimmed by 3 bases and V by 5 bases; bases with no gene match: 7. CDR3 sequence reads: CASSHGTGRDTEAFF. The CDR3, as DNA: TGTGCCAGCAGCCACGGGACAGGGCGGGACACTGAAGCTTTCTTT.

V usage is TRBV10-3 and J usage is TRBJ1-4, with a tentative D call TRBD1 (5 bases). There are 12 residues in the CDR3. Trimming pared 2 bases from V and 11 bases from J, leaving 9 bases between. The germline gives CDR1 ENHRY, CDR2 SYGVKD. In DNA, the CDR3 is TGTGCCATCAGTGAGCAGGGATGGAAACTGTTTTTT. Translating it yields CAISEQGWKLFF.

The V gene is TRBV10-3, the J gene TRBJ2-6; maybe TRBD2 (5 bases). The length of the CDR3 is 16 residues. Trimming pared 3 bases from V and 2 bases from J, leaving 11 bases between. Per the germline V gene, CDR1 is ENHRY and CDR2 is SYGVKD. In DNA form, the CDR3 reads TGTGCCATCAGTGACCCAGAGGAGGCTGGGGCCAACGTCCTGACTTTC. Its translation: CAISDPEEAGANVLTF.

This clonotype has a handful of counts. DNA for the CDR3: TGCGCCAGCAGCACGGGACTAGCGGGGGTCACAGATACGCAGTATTTT. Translating gives CASSTGLAGVTDTQYF. The chain is built from TRBV5-1 and TRBJ2-3, with 14 bases identical to TRBD2. The CDR3 is 16 amino acids. The trim removed 4 bases at V and 2 bases at J, leaving 3 bases unmatched. The V gene's germline CDR1 is SGHRS and CDR2 YFSETQ.

The J gene is TRBJ2-7, the V gene TRBV28, with 9 bases identical to TRBD1. V gave up 3 bases and J gave up 2 bases; unmatched junction bases: 5. The CDR3 totals 15 residues. CDR1 MDHEN and CDR2 SYDVKM come from the germline V gene. In nucleotides, the CDR3 is TGTGCCAGCAGTTTCCCGTGGGACAGGGCCTACGAGCAGTACTTC. It yields the protein CASSFPWDRAYEQYF.

The table lists this clonotype with a few counts. The V call is TRBV28, the J call TRBJ2-6; D not certain. The germline V gene encodes CDR1 MDHEN and CDR2 SYDVKM. The CDR3 loop spans 15 amino acids. Trimming removed 4 bases at V and 1 base at J, with 8 bases between. The CDR3 loop is CASSWARSGANVLTF. CDR3 sequence (DNA): TGTGCCAGCAGTTGGGCGAGATCTGGGGCCAACGTCCTGACTTTC.

V is TRBV28 and J is TRBJ2-7; D not resolved. V was shortened by 6 bases and J by 2 bases, with 11 bases between the two germline ends. The CDR3 runs to 13 residues. Germline-derived CDR1 and CDR2 are MDHEN and SYDVKM. CDR3 residues: CASRPGIAYEQYF. The DNA for the CDR3 is TGTGCCAGCAGACCGGGCATCGCCTACGAGCAGTACTTC.

There are many counts of this clonotype. The V gene is TRBV7-9, the J gene TRBJ2-3; D not certain. Germline V CDR1 and CDR2: SEHNR, FQNEAQ (reference sequence). CDR3 length: 13 residues. Trimming took off 5 bases at V and 0 bases at J, with 6 bases between the two ends. CDR3 sequence reads: CASSRTSTDTQYF. CDR3 coding DNA: TGTGCCAGCAGCCGCACTAGCACAGATACGCAGTATTTT.

The rearrangement uses TRBV20-1 and TRBJ1-5; no clear D gene. The V gene lost 3 bases and the J gene lost 6 bases, with 12 bases spanning the gap. The length of the CDR3 is 13 residues. Looked up from germline, CDR1 is DFQATT and CDR2 is SNEGSKA (reference sequence). The CDR3 nucleotides read TGCAGTGCTAGCAAGGGTTTGGGTCAGCCCCAGCATTTT. This gives the protein CSASKGLGQPQHF.

This clonotype came up a few times. V and J are TRBV5-1 and TRBJ1-2; 7 bases fit TRBD1. Trimming took 0 bases from V and 6 from J; bases not matched to a gene: 11. Per germline, CDR1 SGHRS and CDR2 YFSETQ. This CDR3 contains 16 residues. This CDR3 reads CASSLGQGGSIDGYTF. The CDR3 DNA reads as TGCGCCAGCAGCTTGGGACAGGGAGGATCCATCGATGGCTACACCTTC. Together with reference TRBV5-1 and TRBJ1-2, the CDR3 gives the full variable domain: KAGVTQTPRYLIKTRGQQVTLSCSPISGHRSVSWYQQTPGQGLQFLFEYFSETQRNKGNFPGRFSGRQFSNSRSEMNVSTLELGDSALYLCASSLGQGGSIDGYTFGSGTRLTVV.

This clonotype has at least ten counts. This chain connects TRBV29-1 to TRBJ2-7; D may correspond to TRBD1 or TRBD2 (5 bases each). This CDR3 spans 11 amino acids. Germline CDR1 and CDR2: SQVTM and ANQGSEA. Deletions cut 7 bases from V and 0 bases from J, with 7 bases between. The CDR3 nucleotides are TGCAGCGCAGGGAGCTCCTACGAGCAGTACTTC. Translating gives CSAGSSYEQYF.

This clonotype has only a few counts. The V and J genes are TRBV2 and TRBJ2-7; 11 bases fit TRBD2. Germline values: CDR1 SNHLY, CDR2 FYNNEI. The CDR3 totals 15 residues. Trimming removed 6 bases from V and 0 bases from J; junction bases left unmatched: 4. The CDR3 protein is CASRLLAGVSYEQYF. In DNA, the CDR3 is TGTGCCAGCAGGCTACTAGCGGGAGTCTCCTACGAGCAGTACTTC.